This entry concerns a single T cell receptor beta chain. No antigen is known for it. 5'RACE primed from the constant segment yielded TCR alpha and TCR beta cDNA libraries bearing sample barcodes and UMIs. TCRdb redid the calling of the 5' RACE reads with MiXCR, one entry per CDR3 protein. Here the sample spans roughly 250,000 distinct CDR3 sequences, over 15% being singletons. The sample comes from a study of T-cell memory formation after mild COVID-19. The study, taken as a whole, reports: Second-wave clones peaking on day 37 lacked confirmed SARS-CoV-2 specificity. Prior to infection, memory already included some responding clones, suggesting cross-reactive memory joined.

Trimming left V 4 bases short and J 6 bases short, with 21 bases between. The CDR3 runs to 17 residues. Germline V gene sequence: CDR1 LGHNA, CDR2 YSLEER. The source material was PBMCs or a T cell subset sorted from them (not recorded which). The clonotype comes from a man between 18 and 35 years old who had mild COVID-19 (a few samples of this study predate the infection). Cell type and time point are not known. The V and J genes are TRBV4-3 and TRBJ2-2; D may be TRBD1 (6 bases). The CDR3 DNA reads TGCGCCAGCAGCCCAAGTGCAGGGGCGCTAGGCGCCGGGGAGCTGTTTTTT. Protein: CASSPSAGALGAGELFF.